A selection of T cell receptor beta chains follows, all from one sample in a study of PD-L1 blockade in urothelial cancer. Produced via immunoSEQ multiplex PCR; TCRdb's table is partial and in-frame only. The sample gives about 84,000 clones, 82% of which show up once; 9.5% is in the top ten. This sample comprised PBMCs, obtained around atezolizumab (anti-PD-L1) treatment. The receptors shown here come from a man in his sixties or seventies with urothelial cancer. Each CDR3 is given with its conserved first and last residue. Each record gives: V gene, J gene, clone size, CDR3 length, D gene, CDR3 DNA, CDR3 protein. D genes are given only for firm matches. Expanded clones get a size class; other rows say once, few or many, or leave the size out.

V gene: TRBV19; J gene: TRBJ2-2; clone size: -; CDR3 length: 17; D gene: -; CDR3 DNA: TGTGCCAGTAGCCTGGGGAGGGGGACACTGAACACCGGGGAGCTGTTTTTT; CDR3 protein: CASSLGRGTLNTGELFF
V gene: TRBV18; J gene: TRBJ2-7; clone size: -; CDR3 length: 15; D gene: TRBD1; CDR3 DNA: TGTGCCAGCTCACCACGACAGGGCATCTCCTACGAGCAGTACTTC; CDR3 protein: CASSPRQGISYEQYF
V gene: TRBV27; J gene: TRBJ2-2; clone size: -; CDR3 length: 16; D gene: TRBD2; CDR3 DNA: TGTGCCAGCAGTCTTATTAGCGGGAGGGGGTTCCGGGAGCTGTTTTTT; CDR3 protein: CASSLISGRGFRELFF
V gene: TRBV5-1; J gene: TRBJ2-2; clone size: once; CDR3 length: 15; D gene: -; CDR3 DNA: TGCGCCAGCAGCTTGGGTCAGGGAAGAGGCGGGGAGCTGTTTTTT; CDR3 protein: CASSLGQGRGGELFF
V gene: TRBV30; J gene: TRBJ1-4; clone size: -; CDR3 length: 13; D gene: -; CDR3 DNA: TGTGCCTGGGTAGACACAACTAATGAAAAACTGTTTTTT; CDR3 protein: CAWVDTTNEKLFF
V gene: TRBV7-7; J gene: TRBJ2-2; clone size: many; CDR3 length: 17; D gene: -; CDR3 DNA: TGTGCCAGCAGCCGGGGAAGCGGGTCCAGGAACACCGGGGAGCTGTTTTTT; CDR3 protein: CASSRGSGSRNTGELFF
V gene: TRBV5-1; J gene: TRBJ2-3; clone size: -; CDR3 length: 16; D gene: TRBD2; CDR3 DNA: TGCGCCAGCAGCTTTCCTAGCGGGGGCGGAACAGATACGCAGTATTTT; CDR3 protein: CASSFPSGGGTDTQYF
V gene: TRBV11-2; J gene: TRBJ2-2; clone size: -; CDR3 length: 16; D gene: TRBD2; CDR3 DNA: TGTGCCAGCAGCTTAATGGGCGGGAGTAACACCGGGGAGCTGTTTTTT; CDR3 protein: CASSLMGGSNTGELFF
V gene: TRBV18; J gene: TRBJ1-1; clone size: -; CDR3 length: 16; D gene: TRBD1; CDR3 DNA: TGTGCCAGCTCATCGACAACAGGGGGCCAGGACACTGAAGCTTTCTTT; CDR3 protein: CASSSTTGGQDTEAFF
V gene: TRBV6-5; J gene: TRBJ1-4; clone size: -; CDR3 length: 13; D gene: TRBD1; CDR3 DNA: TGTGCCAGCACAACAGGGGGTGATGGAAAACTGTTTTTT; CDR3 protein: CASTTGGDGKLFF
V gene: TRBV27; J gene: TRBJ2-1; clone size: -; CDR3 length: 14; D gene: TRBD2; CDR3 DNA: TGTGCCAGCAAGACACTAGCGCGCCGTAATGAGCAGTTCTTC; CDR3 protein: CASKTLARRNEQFF
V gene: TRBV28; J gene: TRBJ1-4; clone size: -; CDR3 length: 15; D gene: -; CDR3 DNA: TGTGCCAGCAGTTTAGGGGGCGAGGGTAATGAAAAACTGTTTTTT; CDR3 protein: CASSLGGEGNEKLFF
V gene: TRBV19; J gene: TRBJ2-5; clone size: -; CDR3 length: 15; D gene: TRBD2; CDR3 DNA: TGTGCCAGTAGTATGGGGGGGAACGTACAAGAGACCCAGTACTTC; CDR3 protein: CASSMGGNVQETQYF
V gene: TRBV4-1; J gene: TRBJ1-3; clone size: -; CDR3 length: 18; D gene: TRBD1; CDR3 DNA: TGCGCCAGCAGCCAAGATCTATTTCAGGGGGCAGCTGGAAACACCATATATTTT; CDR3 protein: CASSQDLFQGAAGNTIYF
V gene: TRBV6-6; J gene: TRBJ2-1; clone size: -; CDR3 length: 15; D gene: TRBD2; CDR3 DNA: TGTGCCAGCACCCCCCCGGGACTAGTTGGTGGTGAGCAGTTCTTC; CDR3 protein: CASTPPGLVGGEQFF
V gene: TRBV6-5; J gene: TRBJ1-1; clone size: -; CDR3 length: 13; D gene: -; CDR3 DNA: TGTGCCAGCAGTTACTCGGACAGACCAGAAGCTTTCTTT; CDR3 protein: CASSYSDRPEAFF
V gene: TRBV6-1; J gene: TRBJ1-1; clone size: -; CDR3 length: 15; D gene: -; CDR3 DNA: TGTGCCAGCAGTGCCAGTTTGGCCGGGACTCAGCAAGCTTTCTTT; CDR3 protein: CASSASLAGTQQAFF